This T cell receptor (beta chain) was found in a study of blood T cells in healthy people across ages (dated by TCRdb to 2015 to 2017). Study-level background: In model experiments, roughly one uniquely barcoded TCR beta cDNA molecule per two T cells was captured by template switching. Donors were grouped into four age groups: young (average roughly 17 years), middle-aged (39), aged (around 62) and long-lived (82). Two additional independent replicas of 1 million unique cDNA reads from the same blood draw were analyzed for two donors (one aged 18 to 30 and one aged 80 or older). To avoid experimental bias, donors of different ages were distributed randomly across sequencing lanes. To track age-related changes in TCR beta repertoire diversity, the study relied on deep sequencing normalized with unique cDNA molecular identifiers. What the work shows at the level of the full study, not this receptor alone: Estimates of total diversity based on one million sequenced T cells were regarded as lower bounds and as underestimates. The CMV infection status of donors was not known, potentially confounding age-related changes in expanded clonotypes. Observed TCR beta diversity per million T cells fell roughly linearly with age, and a significant reduction was already apparent by age approximately 41. A strong correlation was found between observed TCR beta diversity and the percentage of naive T cells measured by flow cytometry. The long-lived group showed more naive CD4+ T cells, fewer expanded clones and increased TCR diversity than the aged group, suggesting age selection. Bulk unsorted PBMC profiling prevented conclusive comparison of naive and antigen-experienced compartments.

Library creation used 5' RACE. For sequencing, an Illumina HiSeq 2500 was employed. The second PCR ran for roughly 7 to 11 cycles and used a J-beta primer mix along with a sample-barcoded 5' primer. A template-switch 5' adaptor carrying 12 random nucleotides introduced a unique molecular identifier onto each TCR beta cDNA molecule. At least 2.5 million CDR3-containing paired-end reads were obtained from each sample. The Mint cDNA synthesis kit, primed by a TRBC-specific oligonucleotide, was used to synthesize first-strand cDNA from all RNA. All cDNA was treated with uracil-DNA glycosylase and then went through a first 18-cycle PCR with the universal primers M1SS and BC2_uni_R. Turning to the authors' computational methods: Each sample was normalized by randomly selecting 1 million high-quality reads, each carrying a distinct molecular identifier. Instead of being binned into consensus sequences, reads with shared molecular identifiers were discarded. MiTCR, set to a Q25 quality threshold and the strictest error-elimination algorithm, was used for CDR3 identification, clonotype clustering and error correction. A nonparametric unseen species model using Euler transformation provided a lower-bound estimate of total TCR beta diversity. TCRdb itself trimmed the public reads at Q25 with fastp, ran MiXCR and retained productive beta chains. Under each unique CDR3 protein, matching rows form one entry showing the most common genes and DNA. The V and J calls come from TCRdb's annotation, not from the publication. In all, the sample holds over 600,000 distinct CDR3 sequences, and 20% to 25% of those were seen once. Roughly 3.6% of the sample is taken by the ten largest.

In the germline V gene, CDR1 corresponds to MNHEY and CDR2 to SVGAGI. Between the V and J ends, shortened by 4 bases and 8 bases respectively, the junction contains 18 bases. Reading from cysteine to phenylalanine, the CDR3 counts 16 amino acids. Only the CDR3 DNA stays, 48 bases, in frame from base 1. The donors were about 40 Caucasian individuals from Russia, aged 6 to 90 years, who were systemically healthy. Ten milliliters of peripheral blood were drawn from each donor into EDTA-treated Vacutainer tubes. Ficoll-Paque density-gradient centrifugation was used to isolate PBMCs, with at least 6.5 million obtained per sample. Trizol reagent was used to extract total RNA from the PBMCs, yielding at least 6 micrograms per sample. Naive CD45RAhigh/CD27high T cell percentages were measured by flow cytometry on a PBMC aliquot from every donor. This clonotype was picked up a small number of times. No cognate antigen has been identified for it. The record has no base qualities; no much larger clone is one base away.

The TCR sequence derives from a man aged 65-85 years in good health. Material: blood. The rearranged segments are TRBV6-5 and TRBJ1-6; the D gene cannot be named for sure. The DNA is as follows: TGTGCCAGCAGTTCCACGACAATAGGTTACGATTCACCCCTCCACTTT. This gives the protein CASSSTTIGYDSPLHF.